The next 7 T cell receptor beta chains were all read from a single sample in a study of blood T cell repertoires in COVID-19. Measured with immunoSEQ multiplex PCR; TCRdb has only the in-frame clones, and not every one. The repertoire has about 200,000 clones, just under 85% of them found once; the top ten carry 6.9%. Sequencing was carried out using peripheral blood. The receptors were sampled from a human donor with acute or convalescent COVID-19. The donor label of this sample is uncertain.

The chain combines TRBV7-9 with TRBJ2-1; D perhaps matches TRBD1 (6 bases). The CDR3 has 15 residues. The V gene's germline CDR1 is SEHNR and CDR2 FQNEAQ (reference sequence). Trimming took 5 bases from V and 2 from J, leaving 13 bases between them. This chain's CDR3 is CASSPGQSPYNEQFF. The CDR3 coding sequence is TGTGCCAGCAGCCCTGGACAGTCCCCCTACAATGAGCAGTTCTTC.

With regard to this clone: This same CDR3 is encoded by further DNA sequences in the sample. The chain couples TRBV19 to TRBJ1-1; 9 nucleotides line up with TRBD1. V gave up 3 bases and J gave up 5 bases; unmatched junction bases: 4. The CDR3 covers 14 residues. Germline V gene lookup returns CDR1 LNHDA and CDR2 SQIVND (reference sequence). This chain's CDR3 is CASSMTGGETEAFF. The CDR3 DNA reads TGTGCCAGTAGTATGACAGGGGGAGAGACTGAAGCTTTCTTT.

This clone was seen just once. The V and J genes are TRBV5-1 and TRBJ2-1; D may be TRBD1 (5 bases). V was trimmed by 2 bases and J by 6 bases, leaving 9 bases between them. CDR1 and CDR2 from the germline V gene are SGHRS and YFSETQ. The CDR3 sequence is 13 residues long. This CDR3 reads CASSFRRANEQFF. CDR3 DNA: TGCGCCAGCAGCTTCCGCAGGGCCAATGAGCAGTTCTTC.

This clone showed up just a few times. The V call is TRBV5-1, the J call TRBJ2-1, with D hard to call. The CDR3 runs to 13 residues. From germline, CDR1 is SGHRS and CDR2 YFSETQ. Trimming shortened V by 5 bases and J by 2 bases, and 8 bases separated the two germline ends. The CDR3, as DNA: TGCGCCAGCAGTCAGTTAACCTACAATGAGCAGTTCTTC. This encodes CASSQLTYNEQFF. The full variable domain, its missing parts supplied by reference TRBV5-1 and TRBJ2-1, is KAGVTQTPRYLIKTRGQQVTLSCSPISGHRSVSWYQQTPGQGLQFLFEYFSETQRNKGNFPGRFSGRQFSNSRSEMNVSTLELGDSALYLCASSQLTYNEQFFGPGTRLTVL.

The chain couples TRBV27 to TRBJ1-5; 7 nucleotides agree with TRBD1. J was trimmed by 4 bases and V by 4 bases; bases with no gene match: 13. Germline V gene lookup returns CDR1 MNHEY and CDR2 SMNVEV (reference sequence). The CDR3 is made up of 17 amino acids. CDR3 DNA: TGTGCCAGCAGTTCCCGGACAGGTTGGGGTCTAAATCAGCCCCAGCATTTT. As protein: CASSSRTGWGLNQPQHF.

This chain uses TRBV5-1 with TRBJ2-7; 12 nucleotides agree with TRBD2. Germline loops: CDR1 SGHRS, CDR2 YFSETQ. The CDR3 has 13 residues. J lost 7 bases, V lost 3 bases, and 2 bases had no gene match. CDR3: CASSSGLAGEQYF. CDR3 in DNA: TGCGCCAGCAGCTCCGGACTAGCGGGAGAGCAGTACTTC.

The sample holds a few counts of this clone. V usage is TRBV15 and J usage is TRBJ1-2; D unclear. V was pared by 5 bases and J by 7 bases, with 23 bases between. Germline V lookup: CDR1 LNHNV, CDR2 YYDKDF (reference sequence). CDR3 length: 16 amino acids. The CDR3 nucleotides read TGTGCCACCAGCGGCCGGGATCCCCGGGAGGAGCGTGGCTACACCTTC. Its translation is CATSGRDPREERGYTF.